This T cell receptor beta chain was obtained from a study of shared clonotypes between healthy human individuals. Libraries were prepared by immunoSEQ multiplex PCR; TCRdb keeps only in-frame clonotypes and omits some of them. The data show millions of clones, around 95% seen once. This CDR3 has 17 amino acids. After removal of 4 bases from V and 0 bases from J, the junction contained 8 bases not matched to a gene. The germline V gene encodes CDR1 SNHLY and CDR2 FYNNEI. Material: naive CD4+ T cells sorted from blood. The subset: CD45RA+ positively selected. The rearrangement joins TRBV2 to TRBJ2-1; 8 nucleotides agree with TRBD2. This clonotype originated in a man between 18 and 35 years old in good health. CDR3 sequence reads: CASSAARGGSSYNEQFF. In DNA, the CDR3 is TGTGCCAGCAGTGCGGCCCGCGGGGGGAGCTCCTACAATGAGCAGTTCTTC.